This T cell receptor beta chain was obtained from a study of OX40 agonist ivuxolimab in advanced cancers. Study at large: A male proportion of around 86% was recorded, with mean age roughly 60 years and range roughly 23 to 79.

Produced via immunoSEQ multiplex PCR; TCRdb's table is partial and in-frame only. Of approximately 70,000 clones listed, approximately 86% were seen once; the top ten hold approximately 1.3%. Notes on this clone: Its antigen is not known.

Germline V CDR1 and CDR2: MDHEN, SYDVKM. The CDR3 has 12 amino acids. Trimming cost V 3 bases and J 6 bases, with 5 bases left between them. Overall study findings and caveats: The specificity for antigen of the expanded peripheral T cells was not determined. Low levels of normalized T-cell clonal expansion also appeared in some nonresponders. There were, on average, more expanded clones in CD8+ T cells than in CD4+.

The source of this sequence is an adult with an advanced solid tumor such as melanoma, head and neck, liver or kidney cancer. The chain joins TRBV28 to TRBJ1-4; D remains ambiguous. Sequenced material: CD4+ or CD8+ T cells sorted from blood, taken in a trial of the OX40 agonist ivuxolimab. CDR3 amino acids: CASSLLHEKLFF. The CDR3 nucleotides are TGTGCCAGCAGTTTGCTTCATGAAAAACTGTTTTTT.